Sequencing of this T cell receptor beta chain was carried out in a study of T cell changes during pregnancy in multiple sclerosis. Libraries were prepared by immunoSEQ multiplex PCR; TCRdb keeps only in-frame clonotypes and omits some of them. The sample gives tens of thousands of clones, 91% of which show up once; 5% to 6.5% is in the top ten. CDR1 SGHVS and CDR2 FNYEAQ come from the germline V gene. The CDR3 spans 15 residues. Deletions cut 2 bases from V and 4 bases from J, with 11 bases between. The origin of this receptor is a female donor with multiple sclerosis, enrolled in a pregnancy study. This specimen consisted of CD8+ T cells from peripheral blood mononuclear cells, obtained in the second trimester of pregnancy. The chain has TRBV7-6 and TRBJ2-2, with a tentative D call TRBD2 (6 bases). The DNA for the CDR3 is TGTGCCAGCAGCTTAACTAGCAGGTCCACCGGGGAGCTGTTTTTT. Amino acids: CASSLTSRSTGELFF.